This T cell receptor (beta chain) was profiled in a study of blood T cells in healthy people across ages. Using a J-beta primer mix together with a sample-barcoded 5' primer, a second PCR was run for about 7 to 12 cycles. Each CDR3 protein gets one entry after TCRdb re-called the 5' RACE reads with MiXCR. Here the sample spans about a million distinct CDR3 sequences, about 48% being singletons. This CDR3 has 13 amino acids. Looked up from germline, CDR1 is MDHEN and CDR2 is SYDVKM. V was cut by 7 bases and J by 12 bases, with 19 bases left in between. The V and J genes are TRBV28 and TRBJ2-1; D possibly corresponds to TRBD1 (6 bases). Sequenced: blood. The sequence derives from a man aged 25 to 40 in good health. The CDR3 region is CASTSAMGAWQFF. The CDR3 DNA sequence: TGTGCCAGCACTTCAGCCATGGGGGCTTGGCAGTTCTTC.